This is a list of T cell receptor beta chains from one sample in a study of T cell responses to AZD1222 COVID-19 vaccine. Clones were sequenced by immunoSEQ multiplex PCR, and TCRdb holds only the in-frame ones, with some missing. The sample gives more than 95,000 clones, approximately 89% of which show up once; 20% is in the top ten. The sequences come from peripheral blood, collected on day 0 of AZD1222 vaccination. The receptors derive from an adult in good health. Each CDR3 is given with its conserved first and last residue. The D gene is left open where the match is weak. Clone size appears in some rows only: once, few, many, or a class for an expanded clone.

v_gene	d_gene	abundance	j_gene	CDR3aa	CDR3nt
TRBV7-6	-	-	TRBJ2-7	CASSLDDSRGYEQYF	TGTGCCAGCAGCTTAGACGACAGCCGAGGATACGAGCAGTACTTC
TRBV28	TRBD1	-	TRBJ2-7	CASSTGQGDREQYF	TGTGCCAGCAGCACTGGACAGGGTGATAGGGAGCAGTACTTC
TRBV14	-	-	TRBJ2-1	CASSPGLNNEQFF	TGTGCCAGCAGCCCCGGATTAAACAATGAGCAGTTCTTC
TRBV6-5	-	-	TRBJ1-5	CASSNGQTQPQHF	TGTGCCAGCAGTAATGGACAGACTCAGCCCCAGCATTTT
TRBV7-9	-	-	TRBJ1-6	CASSLVSDSPLHF	TGTGCCAGCAGCTTAGTTTCGGATTCACCCCTCCACTTT
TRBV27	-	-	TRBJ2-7	CASGYEQYF	TGTGCCAGCGGGTACGAGCAGTACTTC
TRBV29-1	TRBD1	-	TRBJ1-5	CSDSRDRAGRGNLERNQPQHF	TGCAGCGATTCCCGGGACAGGGCGGGACGGGGGAACCTGGAGCGCAATCAGCCCCAGCATTTT
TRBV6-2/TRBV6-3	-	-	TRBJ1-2	CASSYEVPYGYTF	TGTGCCAGCAGTTACGAGGTTCCCTATGGCTACACCTTC
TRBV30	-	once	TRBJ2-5	CAWSVGETQYF	TGTGCCTGGAGTGTAGGGGAGACCCAGTACTTC
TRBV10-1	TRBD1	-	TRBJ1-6	CASSGQGNSPLHF	TGCGCCAGCAGCGGACAGGGGAATTCACCCCTCCACTTT
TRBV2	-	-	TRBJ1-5	CASSGNNQPQHF	TGTGCCAGCAGTGGAAACAATCAGCCCCAGCATTTT
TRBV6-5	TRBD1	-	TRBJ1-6	CASSYSGQDPSPLHF	TGTGCCAGCAGTTACTCGGGACAGGATCCTTCACCCCTCCACTTT
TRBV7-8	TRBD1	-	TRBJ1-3	CASSFYEDRVGNTIYF	TGTGCCAGCAGCTTTTACGAAGACAGGGTTGGAAACACCATATATTTT
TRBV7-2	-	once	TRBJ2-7	CASSLRGSLGTLNYEQYF	TGTGCCAGCAGCTTAAGGGGGTCTCTCGGGACTCTTAACTACGAGCAGTACTTC
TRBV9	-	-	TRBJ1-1	CASSGEGTADGTEAFF	TGTGCCAGCAGCGGGGAAGGGACCGCCGATGGCACTGAAGCTTTCTTT
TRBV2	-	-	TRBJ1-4	CASKDAGEKLFF	TGTGCCAGCAAGGACGCTGGTGAAAAACTGTTTTTT
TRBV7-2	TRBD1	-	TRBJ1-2	CASSLRTGGGFLTF	TGTGCCAGCAGCTTAAGGACAGGAGGTGGCTTTCTCACCTTC
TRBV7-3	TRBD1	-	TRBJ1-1	CASSSDGQGTEAFF	TGTGCCAGCAGCTCCGATGGACAGGGCACTGAAGCTTTCTTT
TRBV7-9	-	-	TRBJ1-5	CASSLDGGQPQHF	TGTGCCAGCAGCTTAGATGGAGGGCAGCCCCAGCATTTT
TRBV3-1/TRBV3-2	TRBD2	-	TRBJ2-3	CASSLSSTSGITDTQYF	TGTGCCAGCAGCCTAAGTTCAACTAGCGGAATCACAGATACGCAGTATTTT